This T cell receptor (beta chain) was documented in a study of shared clonotypes between healthy human individuals. The CDR3 totals 15 residues. The germline V gene encodes CDR1 LNHDA and CDR2 SQIVND (reference sequence). Losses at the gene ends were 5 bases for V and 2 bases for J; bases not matched to a gene: 6. Sequencing was performed on unsorted PBMC DNA using ten immunoSEQ deep assay plates. Some clones are missing from TCRdb's copy, which holds only in-frame ones; the method was immunoSEQ multiplex PCR. The sample holds around 440,000 clones, approximately 77% seen once. Specimen: PBMCs. The receptor was isolated from a woman aged 40-49 years in good health. Some clones in this sample may be carry-over from other donors' samples. The chain employs TRBV19 and TRBJ2-3; 8 bases map to TRBD2. The CDR3 region has the DNA TGTGCCAGTAGTTCGGTAGCGGGGTACACAGATACGCAGTATTTT. Its translation is CASSSVAGYTDTQYF.